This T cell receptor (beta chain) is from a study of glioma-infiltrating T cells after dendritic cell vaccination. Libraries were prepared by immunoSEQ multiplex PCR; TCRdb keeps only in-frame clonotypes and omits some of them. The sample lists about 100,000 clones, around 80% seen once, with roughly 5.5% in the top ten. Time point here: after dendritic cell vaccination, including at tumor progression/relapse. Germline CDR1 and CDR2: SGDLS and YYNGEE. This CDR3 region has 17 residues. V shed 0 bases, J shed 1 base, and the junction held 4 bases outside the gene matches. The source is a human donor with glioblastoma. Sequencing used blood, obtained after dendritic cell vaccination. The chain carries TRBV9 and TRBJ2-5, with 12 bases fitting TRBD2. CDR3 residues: CASSVGTSGGSQETQYF. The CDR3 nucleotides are TGTGCCAGCAGCGTAGGCACTAGCGGGGGGTCCCAAGAGACCCAGTACTTC.